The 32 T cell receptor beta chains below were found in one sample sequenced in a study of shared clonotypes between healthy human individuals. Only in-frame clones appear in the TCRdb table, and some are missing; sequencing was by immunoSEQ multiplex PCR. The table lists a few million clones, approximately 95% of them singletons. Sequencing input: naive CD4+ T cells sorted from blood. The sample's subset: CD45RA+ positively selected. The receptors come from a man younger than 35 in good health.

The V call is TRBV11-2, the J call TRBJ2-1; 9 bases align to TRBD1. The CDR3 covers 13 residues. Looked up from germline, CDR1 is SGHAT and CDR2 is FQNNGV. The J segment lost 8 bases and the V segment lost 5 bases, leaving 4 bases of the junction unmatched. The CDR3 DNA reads TGTGCCAGCAGCCCGGGACAGGGTTATGAGCAGTTCTTC. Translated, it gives CASSPGQGYEQFF.

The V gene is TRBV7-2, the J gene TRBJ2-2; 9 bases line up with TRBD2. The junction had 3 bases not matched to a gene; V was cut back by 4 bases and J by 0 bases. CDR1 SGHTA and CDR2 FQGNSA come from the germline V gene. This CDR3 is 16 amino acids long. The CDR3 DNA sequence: TGTGCCAGCAGCTCTAGCGGGACAACGAACACCGGGGAGCTGTTTTTT. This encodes CASSSSGTTNTGELFF. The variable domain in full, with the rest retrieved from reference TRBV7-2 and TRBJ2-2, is GAGVSQSPSNKVTEKGKDVELRCDPISGHTALYWYRQSLGQGLEFLIYFQGNSAPDKSGLPSDRFSAERTGGSVSTLTIQRTQQEDSAVYLCASSSSGTTNTGELFFGEGSRLTVL.

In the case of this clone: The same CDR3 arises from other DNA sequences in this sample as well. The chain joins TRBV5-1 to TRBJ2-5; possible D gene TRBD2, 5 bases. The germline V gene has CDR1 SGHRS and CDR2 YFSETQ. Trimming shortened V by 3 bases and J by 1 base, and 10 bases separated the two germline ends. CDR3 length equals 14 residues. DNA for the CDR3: TGCGCCAGCAGCTCAGGAGGTAGCCAAGAGACCCAGTACTTC. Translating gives CASSSGGSQETQYF. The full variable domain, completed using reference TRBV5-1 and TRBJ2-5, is KAGVTQTPRYLIKTRGQQVTLSCSPISGHRSVSWYQQTPGQGLQFLFEYFSETQRNKGNFPGRFSGRQFSNSRSEMNVSTLELGDSALYLCASSSGGSQETQYFGPGTRLLVL.

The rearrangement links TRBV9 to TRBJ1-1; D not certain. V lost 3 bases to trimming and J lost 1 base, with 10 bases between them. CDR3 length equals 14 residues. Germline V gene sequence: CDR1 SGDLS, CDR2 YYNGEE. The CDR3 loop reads CASSGGLQNTEAFF. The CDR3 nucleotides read TGTGCCAGCAGCGGAGGTTTACAGAACACTGAAGCTTTCTTT.

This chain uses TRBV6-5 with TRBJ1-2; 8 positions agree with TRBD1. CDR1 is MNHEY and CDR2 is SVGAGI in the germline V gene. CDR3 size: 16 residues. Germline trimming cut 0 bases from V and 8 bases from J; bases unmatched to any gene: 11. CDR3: CASSYSGQGGGTGYTF. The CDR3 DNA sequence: TGTGCCAGCAGTTACTCAGGACAGGGTGGGGGGACCGGCTACACCTTC.

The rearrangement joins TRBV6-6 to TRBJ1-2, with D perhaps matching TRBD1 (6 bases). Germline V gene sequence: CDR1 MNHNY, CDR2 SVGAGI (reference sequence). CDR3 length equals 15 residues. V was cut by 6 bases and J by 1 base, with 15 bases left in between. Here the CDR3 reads CASRDLRGYNYGYTF. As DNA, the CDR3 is TGTGCCAGCAGAGACCTCAGGGGTTATAACTATGGCTACACCTTC.

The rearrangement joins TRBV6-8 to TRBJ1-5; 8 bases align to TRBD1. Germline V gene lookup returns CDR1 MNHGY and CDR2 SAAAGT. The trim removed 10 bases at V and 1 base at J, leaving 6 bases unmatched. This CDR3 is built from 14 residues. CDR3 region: CATIWTGSNQPQHF. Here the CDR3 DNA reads TGTGCCACCATATGGACAGGGAGCAATCAGCCCCAGCATTTT.

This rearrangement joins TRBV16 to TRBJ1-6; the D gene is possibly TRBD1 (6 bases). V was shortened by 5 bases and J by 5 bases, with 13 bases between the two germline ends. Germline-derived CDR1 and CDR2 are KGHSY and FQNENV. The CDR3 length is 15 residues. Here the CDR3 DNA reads TGTGCCAGCAGCAAACAGGGTCGAAATAATTCACCCCTCCACTTT. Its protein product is CASSKQGRNNSPLHF. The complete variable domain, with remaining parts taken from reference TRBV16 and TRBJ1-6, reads GEEVAQTPKHLVRGEGQKAKLYCAPIKGHSYVFWYQQVLKNEFKFLISFQNENVFDETGMPKERFSAKCLPNSPCSLEIQATKLEDSAVYFCASSKQGRNNSPLHFGNGTRLTVT.

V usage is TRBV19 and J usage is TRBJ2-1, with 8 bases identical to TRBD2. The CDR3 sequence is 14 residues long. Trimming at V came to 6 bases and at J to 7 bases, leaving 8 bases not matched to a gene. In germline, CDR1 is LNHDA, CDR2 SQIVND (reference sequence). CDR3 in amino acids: CASRRAGVGNEQFF. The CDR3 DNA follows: TGTGCCAGTAGGAGAGCGGGAGTGGGGAATGAGCAGTTCTTC.

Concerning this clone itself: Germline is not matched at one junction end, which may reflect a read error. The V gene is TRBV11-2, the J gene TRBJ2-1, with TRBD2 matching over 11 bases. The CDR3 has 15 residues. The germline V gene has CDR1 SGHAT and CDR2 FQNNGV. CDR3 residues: CASSLAGGPGGEQFF. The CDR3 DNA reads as TGTGCCAGCAGTTTAGCGGGAGGGCCGGGGGGTGAGCAGTTCTTC.

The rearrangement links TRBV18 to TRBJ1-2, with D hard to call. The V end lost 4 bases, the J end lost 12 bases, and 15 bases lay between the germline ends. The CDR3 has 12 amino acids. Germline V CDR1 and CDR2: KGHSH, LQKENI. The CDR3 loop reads CASSRDRMENTF. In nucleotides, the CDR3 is TGTGCCAGCTCACGCGATCGGATGGAGAACACCTTC.

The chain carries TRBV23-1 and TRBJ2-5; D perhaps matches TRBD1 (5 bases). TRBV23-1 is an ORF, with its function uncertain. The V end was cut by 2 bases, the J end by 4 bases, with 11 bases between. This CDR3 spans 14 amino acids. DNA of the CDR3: TGCGCCAGCAGTCAACAAGGGGTTCTAGAGACCCAGTACTTC. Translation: CASSQQGVLETQYF.

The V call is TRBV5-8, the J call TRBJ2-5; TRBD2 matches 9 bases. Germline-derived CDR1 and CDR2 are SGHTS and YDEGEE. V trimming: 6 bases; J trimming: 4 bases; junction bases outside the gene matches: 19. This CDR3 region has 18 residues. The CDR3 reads CASTALVGSSGSRETQYF. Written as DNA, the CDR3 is TGTGCCAGCACCGCTTTGGTTGGTAGTAGCGGGAGTCGAGAGACCCAGTACTTC. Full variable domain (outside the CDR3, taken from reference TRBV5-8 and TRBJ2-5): EAGVTQSPTHLIKTRGQQATLRCSPISGHTSVYWYQQALGLGLQFLLWYDEGEERNRGNFPPRFSGRQFPNYSSELNVNALELEDSALYLCASTALVGSSGSRETQYFGPGTRLLVL.

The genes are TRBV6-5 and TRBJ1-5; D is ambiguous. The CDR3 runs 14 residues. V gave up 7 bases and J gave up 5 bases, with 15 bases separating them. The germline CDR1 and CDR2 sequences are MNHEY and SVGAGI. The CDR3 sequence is CASKKGFTDQPQHF. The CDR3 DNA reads TGTGCCAGCAAGAAGGGTTTCACGGATCAGCCCCAGCATTTT.

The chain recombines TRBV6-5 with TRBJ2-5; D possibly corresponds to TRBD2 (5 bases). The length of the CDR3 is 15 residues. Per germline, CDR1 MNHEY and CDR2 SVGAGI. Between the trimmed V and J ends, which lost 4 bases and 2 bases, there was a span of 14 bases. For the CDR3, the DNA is TGTGCCAGCAGTTCGCTAGCAACGAAGCAAGAGACCCAGTACTTC. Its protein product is CASSSLATKQETQYF.

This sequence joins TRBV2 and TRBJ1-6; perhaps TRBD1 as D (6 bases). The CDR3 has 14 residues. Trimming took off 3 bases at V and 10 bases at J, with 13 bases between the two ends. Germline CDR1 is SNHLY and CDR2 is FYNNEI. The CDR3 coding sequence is TGTGCCAGCAGTGAGGCAGGGAGGGGGTCACCCCTCCACTTT. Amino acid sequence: CASSEAGRGSPLHF.

CDR3 residues: CASSLGRNTYEQYF. As DNA, the CDR3 is TGTGCCAGCAGCTTAGGCAGGAATACCTACGAGCAGTACTTC. The gene calls are TRBV7-6 and TRBJ2-7; D ambiguous. The CDR3 loop spans 14 amino acids. V dropped 1 base and J dropped 2 bases, with 9 bases sitting between them. Germline CDR1 and CDR2: SGHVS and FNYEAQ.

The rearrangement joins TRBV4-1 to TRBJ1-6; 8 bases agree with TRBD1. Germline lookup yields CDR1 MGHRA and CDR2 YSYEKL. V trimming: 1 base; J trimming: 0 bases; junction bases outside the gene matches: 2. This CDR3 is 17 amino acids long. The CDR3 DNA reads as TGCGCCAGCAGCCAAGGGGACAGGCGCTCCTATAATTCACCCCTCCACTTT. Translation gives CASSQGDRRSYNSPLHF.

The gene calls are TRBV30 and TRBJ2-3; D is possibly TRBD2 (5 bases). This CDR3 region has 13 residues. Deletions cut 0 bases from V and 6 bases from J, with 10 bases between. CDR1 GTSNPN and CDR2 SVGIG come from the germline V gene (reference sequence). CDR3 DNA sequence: TGTGCCTGGAGTGTAATTTCGGGGGATACGCAGTATTTT. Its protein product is CAWSVISGDTQYF.

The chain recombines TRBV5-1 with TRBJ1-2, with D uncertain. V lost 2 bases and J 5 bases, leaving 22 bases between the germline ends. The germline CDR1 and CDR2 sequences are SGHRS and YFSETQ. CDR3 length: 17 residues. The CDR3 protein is CASSFNDRAPEVYGYTF. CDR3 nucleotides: TGCGCCAGCAGCTTTAATGACCGGGCCCCGGAGGTTTATGGCTACACCTTC. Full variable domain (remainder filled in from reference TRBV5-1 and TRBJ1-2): KAGVTQTPRYLIKTRGQQVTLSCSPISGHRSVSWYQQTPGQGLQFLFEYFSETQRNKGNFPGRFSGRQFSNSRSEMNVSTLELGDSALYLCASSFNDRAPEVYGYTFGSGTRLTVV.

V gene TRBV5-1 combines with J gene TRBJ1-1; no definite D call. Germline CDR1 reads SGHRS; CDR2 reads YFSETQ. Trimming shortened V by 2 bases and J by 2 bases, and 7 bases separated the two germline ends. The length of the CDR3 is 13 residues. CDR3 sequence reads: CASSFGYNTEAFF. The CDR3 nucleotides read TGCGCCAGCAGCTTCGGGTATAACACTGAAGCTTTCTTT.

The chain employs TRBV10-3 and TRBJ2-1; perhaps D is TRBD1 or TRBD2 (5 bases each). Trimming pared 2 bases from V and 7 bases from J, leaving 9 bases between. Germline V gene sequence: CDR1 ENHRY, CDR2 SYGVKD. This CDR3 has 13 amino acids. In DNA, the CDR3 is TGTGCCATCAGTGAGGGGGGAGCGAATGAGCAGTTCTTC. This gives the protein CAISEGGANEQFF.

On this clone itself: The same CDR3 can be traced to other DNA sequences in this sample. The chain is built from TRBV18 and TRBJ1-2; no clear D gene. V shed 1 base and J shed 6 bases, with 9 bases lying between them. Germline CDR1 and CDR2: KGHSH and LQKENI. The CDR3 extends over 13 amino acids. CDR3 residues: CASSPRTGDGYTF. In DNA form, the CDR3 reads TGTGCCAGCTCACCACGTACTGGGGATGGCTACACCTTC.

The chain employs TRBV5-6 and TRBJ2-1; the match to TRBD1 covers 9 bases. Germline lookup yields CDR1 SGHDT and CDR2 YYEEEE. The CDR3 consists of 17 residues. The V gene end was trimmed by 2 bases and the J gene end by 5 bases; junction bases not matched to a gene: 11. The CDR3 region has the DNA TGTGCCAGCAGCTTACGTGGGACAGGGAATTCCCACAATGAGCAGTTCTTC. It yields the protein CASSLRGTGNSHNEQFF.

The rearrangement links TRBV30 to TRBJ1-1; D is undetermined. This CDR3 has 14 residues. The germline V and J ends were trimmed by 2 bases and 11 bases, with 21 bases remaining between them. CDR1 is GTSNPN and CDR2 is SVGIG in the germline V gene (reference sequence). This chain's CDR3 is CAWSPYRAGQGAFF. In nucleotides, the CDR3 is TGTGCCTGGAGTCCCTATAGGGCTGGCCAAGGGGCTTTCTTT.

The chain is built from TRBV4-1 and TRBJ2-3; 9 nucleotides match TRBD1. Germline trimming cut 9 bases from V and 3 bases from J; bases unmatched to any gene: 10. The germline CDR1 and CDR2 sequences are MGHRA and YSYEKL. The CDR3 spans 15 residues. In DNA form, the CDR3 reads TGCGCCAGTGACAATACAGGGGGCAGGACAGATACGCAGTATTTT. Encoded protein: CASDNTGGRTDTQYF.

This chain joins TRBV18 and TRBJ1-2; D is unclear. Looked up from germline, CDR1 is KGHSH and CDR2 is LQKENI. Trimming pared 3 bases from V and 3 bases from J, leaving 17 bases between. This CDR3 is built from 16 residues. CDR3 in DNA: TGTGCCAGCTCACCCTTTCTGGGAGGGAATGACTATGGCTACACCTTC. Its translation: CASSPFLGGNDYGYTF.

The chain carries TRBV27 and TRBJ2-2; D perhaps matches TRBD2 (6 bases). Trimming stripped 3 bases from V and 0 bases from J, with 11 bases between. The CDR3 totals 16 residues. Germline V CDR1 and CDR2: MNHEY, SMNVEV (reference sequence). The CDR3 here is CASSLKGLTNTGELFF. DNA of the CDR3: TGTGCCAGCAGTTTGAAGGGACTGACGAACACCGGGGAGCTGTTTTTT.

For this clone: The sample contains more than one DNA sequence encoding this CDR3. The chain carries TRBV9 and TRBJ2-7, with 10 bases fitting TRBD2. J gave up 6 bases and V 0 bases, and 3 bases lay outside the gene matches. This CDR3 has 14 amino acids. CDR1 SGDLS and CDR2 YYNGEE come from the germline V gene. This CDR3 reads CASSVGLAGAEQYF. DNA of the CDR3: TGTGCCAGCAGCGTAGGACTAGCGGGCGCCGAGCAGTACTTC.

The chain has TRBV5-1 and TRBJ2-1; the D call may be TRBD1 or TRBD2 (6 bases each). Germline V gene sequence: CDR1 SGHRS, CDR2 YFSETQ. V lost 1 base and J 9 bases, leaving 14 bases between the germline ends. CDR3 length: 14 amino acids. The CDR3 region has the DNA TGCGCCAGCAGCTTGAACCGGGGGCCGGTTGAGCAGTTCTTC. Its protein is CASSLNRGPVEQFF. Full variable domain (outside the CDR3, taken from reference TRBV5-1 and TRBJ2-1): KAGVTQTPRYLIKTRGQQVTLSCSPISGHRSVSWYQQTPGQGLQFLFEYFSETQRNKGNFPGRFSGRQFSNSRSEMNVSTLELGDSALYLCASSLNRGPVEQFFGPGTRLTVL.

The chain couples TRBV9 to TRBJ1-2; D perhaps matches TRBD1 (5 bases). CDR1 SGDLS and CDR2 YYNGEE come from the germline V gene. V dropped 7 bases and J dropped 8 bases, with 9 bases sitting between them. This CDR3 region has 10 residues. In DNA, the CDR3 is TGTGCCAGCGGGGGGTACGGCTACACCTTC. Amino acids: CASGGYGYTF.

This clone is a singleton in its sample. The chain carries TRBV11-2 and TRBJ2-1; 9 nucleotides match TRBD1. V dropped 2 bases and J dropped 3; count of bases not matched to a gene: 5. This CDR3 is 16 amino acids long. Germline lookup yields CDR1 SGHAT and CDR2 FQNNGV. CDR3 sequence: CASSLMSGQGYNEQFF. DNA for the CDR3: TGTGCCAGCAGCTTAATGTCGGGACAGGGCTACAATGAGCAGTTCTTC.